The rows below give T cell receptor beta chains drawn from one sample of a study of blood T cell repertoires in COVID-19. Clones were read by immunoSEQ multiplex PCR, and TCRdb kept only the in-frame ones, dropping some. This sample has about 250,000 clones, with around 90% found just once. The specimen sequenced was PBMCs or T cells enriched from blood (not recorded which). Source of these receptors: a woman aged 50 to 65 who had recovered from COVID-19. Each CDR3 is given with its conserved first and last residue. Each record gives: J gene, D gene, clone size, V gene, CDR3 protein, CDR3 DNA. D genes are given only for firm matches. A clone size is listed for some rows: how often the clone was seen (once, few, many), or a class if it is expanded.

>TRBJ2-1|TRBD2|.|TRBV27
CASAIAGARASYNEQFF
TGTGCCAGCGCGATAGCGGGAGCAAGGGCCTCCTACAATGAGCAGTTCTTC
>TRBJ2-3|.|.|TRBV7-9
CASSFDVGHIFF
TGTGCCAGCAGCTTTGACGTGGGGCACATCTTTTTT
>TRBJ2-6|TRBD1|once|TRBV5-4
CASSLGGQLNSGANVLTF
TGTGCCAGCAGCTTGGGGGGACAGCTAAACTCTGGGGCCAACGTCCTGACTTTC
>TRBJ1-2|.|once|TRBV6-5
CATRPPWAPNYGYTF
TGTGCCACCAGACCGCCCTGGGCGCCCAACTATGGCTACACCTTC
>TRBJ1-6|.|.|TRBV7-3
CASSLRWGQSPLHF
TGTGCCAGCAGCTTACGCTGGGGGCAGTCACCCCTCCACTTT
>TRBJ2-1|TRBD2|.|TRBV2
CASSRLAGYNEQFF
TGTGCCAGCAGTAGACTAGCGGGGTACAATGAGCAGTTCTTC
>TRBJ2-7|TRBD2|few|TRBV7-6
CASSLAVSPSGSYEQYF
TGTGCCAGCAGCTTAGCTGTCTCGCCTAGCGGGAGCTACGAGCAGTACTTC
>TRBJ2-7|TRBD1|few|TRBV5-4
CASSGGQGYEQYF
TGTGCCAGCAGCGGGGGACAGGGCTACGAGCAGTACTTC
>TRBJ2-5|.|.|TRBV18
CASSPLRVETQYF
TGTGCCAGCTCACCATTGAGGGTTGAGACCCAGTACTTC
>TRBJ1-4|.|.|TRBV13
CASSLRQGREKLFF
TGTGCCAGCAGCTTAAGGCAGGGGAGAGAAAAACTGTTTTTT
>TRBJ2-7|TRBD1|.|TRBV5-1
CASRRDRVTYEQYF
TGCGCCAGCAGACGGGACAGGGTGACGTACGAGCAGTACTTC
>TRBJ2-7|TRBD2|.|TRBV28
CASNPPGLADISRQYF
TGTGCCAGCAATCCACCAGGACTAGCGGATATATCTAGGCAGTACTTC
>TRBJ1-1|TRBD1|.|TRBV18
CASSTGTGGTEAFF
TGTGCCAGCTCAACTGGGACAGGGGGCACTGAAGCTTTCTTT
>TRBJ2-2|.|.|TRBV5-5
CASTQGGRENTGELFF
TGTGCCAGCACCCAAGGAGGGCGGGAGAACACCGGGGAGCTGTTTTTT
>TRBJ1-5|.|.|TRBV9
CASSVGHNQPQHF
TGTGCCAGCAGCGTGGGGCACAATCAGCCCCAGCATTTT
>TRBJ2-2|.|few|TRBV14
CASSMFQSTGELFF
TGTGCCAGCAGCATGTTCCAGTCCACCGGGGAGCTGTTTTTT
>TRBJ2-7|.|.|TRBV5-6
CASSPGVGYEQYF
TGTGCCAGCAGCCCAGGGGTAGGGTACGAGCAGTACTTC
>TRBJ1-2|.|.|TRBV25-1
CASSVGGANGYTF
TGTGCCAGCAGTGTTGGGGGCGCCAATGGCTACACCTTC
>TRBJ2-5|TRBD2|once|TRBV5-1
CASSWTSGSQETQYF
TGCGCCAGCAGCTGGACTAGCGGGTCCCAAGAGACCCAGTACTTC
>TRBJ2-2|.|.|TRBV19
CASMRAGGFGELFF
TGTGCCAGTATGCGGGCAGGAGGGTTCGGGGAGCTGTTTTTT
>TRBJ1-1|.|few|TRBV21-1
CASSKRCSGDTNTEAFF
TGTGCCAGCAGCAAAAGGTGTTCCGGGGACACGAACACTGAAGCTTTCTTT
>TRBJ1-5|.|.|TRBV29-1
CSVGTSGPQHF
TGCAGCGTTGGGACTTCGGGGCCCCAGCATTTT
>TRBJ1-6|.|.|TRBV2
CASRATSGSYNSPLHF
TGTGCCAGCAGGGCGACTTCGGGCTCCTATAATTCACCCCTCCACTTT
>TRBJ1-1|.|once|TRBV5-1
CASSWGQTQGEAFF
TGCGCCAGCAGCTGGGGCCAAACACAGGGCGAAGCTTTCTTT
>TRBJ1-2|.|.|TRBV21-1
CASRQESHYGYTF
TGTGCCAGCAGGCAGGAAAGTCACTATGGCTACACCTTC
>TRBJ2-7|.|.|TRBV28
CASRQEPYEQYF
TGTGCCAGCCGACAGGAACCTTACGAGCAGTACTTC
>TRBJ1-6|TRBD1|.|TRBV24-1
CATRGTQDRETNNSPLHF
TGTGCCACCAGGGGGACTCAGGACAGGGAGACCAATAATTCACCCCTCCACTTT
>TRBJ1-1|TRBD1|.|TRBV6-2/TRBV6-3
CASSILTGQGRAIEAFF
TGTGCCAGCAGTATACTCACCGGACAGGGTCGGGCAATTGAAGCTTTCTTT
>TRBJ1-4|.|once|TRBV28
CASSLGETGGGVGEKLFF
TGTGCCAGCAGTTTGGGGGAAACGGGAGGGGGAGTAGGTGAAAAACTGTTTTTT
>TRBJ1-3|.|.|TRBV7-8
CASSLNVDSYSGNTIYF
TGTGCCAGCAGCCTGAACGTAGACAGTTACTCTGGAAACACCATATATTTT
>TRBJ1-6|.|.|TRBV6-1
CASSENGLTTSPLHF
TGTGCCAGCAGTGAAAATGGGCTAACCACTTCACCCCTCCACTTT
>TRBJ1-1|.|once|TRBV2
CASSLRTEAFF
TGTGCCAGCAGTCTTCGCACTGAAGCTTTCTTT
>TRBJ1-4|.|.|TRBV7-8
CASSLPRMSTNEKLFF
TGTGCCAGCAGCTTACCCAGGATGTCAACTAATGAAAAACTGTTTTTT
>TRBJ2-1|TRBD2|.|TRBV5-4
CASSLAGTSGTEQFF
TGTGCCAGCAGCTTGGCCGGGACTAGCGGGACTGAGCAGTTCTTC
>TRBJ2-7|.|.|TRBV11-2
CASSLEPGAPYEQYF
TGTGCCAGCAGCTTAGAGCCGGGAGCACCGTACGAGCAGTACTTC
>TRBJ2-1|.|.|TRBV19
CATSLSSSHNEQFF
TGTGCCACCTCCTTGAGTTCAAGCCACAATGAGCAGTTCTTC
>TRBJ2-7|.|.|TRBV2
CASSFHRNYEQYF
TGTGCCAGCAGTTTCCACAGAAACTACGAGCAGTACTTC
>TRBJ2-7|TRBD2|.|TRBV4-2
CASSQQLAGWSSYEQYF
TGTGCCAGCAGCCAACAACTAGCGGGATGGAGCTCCTACGAGCAGTACTTC
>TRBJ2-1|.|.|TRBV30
CACRRVGSYNEQFF
TGTGCCTGCCGCAGGGTCGGGTCCTACAATGAGCAGTTCTTC
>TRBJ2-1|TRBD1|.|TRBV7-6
CASSLSVAGGGSGEQFF
TGTGCCAGCAGCTTATCGGTGGCAGGGGGCGGTAGTGGTGAGCAGTTCTTC
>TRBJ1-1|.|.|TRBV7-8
CASSLAFSLTRNTEAFF
TGTGCCAGCAGCTTAGCCTTCTCTCTCACCAGGAACACTGAAGCTTTCTTT
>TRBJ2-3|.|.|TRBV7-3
CASSQYWYTDTQYF
TGTGCCAGCAGCCAATACTGGTACACAGATACGCAGTATTTT
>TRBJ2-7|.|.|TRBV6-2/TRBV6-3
CASSSLGQGDMAEQYF
TGTGCCAGCAGTTCCTTGGGCCAAGGCGACATGGCCGAGCAGTACTTC
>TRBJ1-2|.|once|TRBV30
CAWRSDRSYGYTF
TGTGCCTGGAGGTCTGACAGGAGCTATGGCTACACCTTC
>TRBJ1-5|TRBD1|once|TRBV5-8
CASSLETGAYQPQHF
TGTGCCAGCAGCTTGGAAACAGGGGCTTATCAGCCCCAGCATTTT
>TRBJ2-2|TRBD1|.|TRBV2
CASSSSTGNGELFF
TGTGCCAGCAGTTCCTCGACAGGGAACGGGGAGCTGTTTTTT
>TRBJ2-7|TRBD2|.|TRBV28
CASSLGLAGGVYEQYF
TGTGCCAGCAGTCTCGGACTAGCGGGAGGCGTTTACGAGCAGTACTTC
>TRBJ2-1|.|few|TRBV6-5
CASSYSGTSYNEQFF
TGTGCCAGCAGTTACTCCGGGACAAGCTACAATGAGCAGTTCTTC